Listed below are T cell receptor beta chains from one sample, sequenced in a study of identical twins. TCRdb re-analysed the 5' RACE reads in MiXCR, keeping a single row per CDR3 protein. The sample has 500,000 to 650,000 distinct CDR3 sequences, more than 20% seen once; the top ten hold approximately 0.48%. This same sample was also taken into another study, of yellow fever vaccine responses in identical twins.

The specimen sequenced was CD4+ T cells sorted from blood. These receptors were taken from a woman aged 18-35 years in good health. Both conserved end residues are part of each CDR3. Each record gives: clone size, J gene, V gene, D gene, CDR3 protein, CDR3 DNA. The D gene is left open where the match is weak. Part of the rows lack a size; the others show once, few, many or a class for expanded clones.

>few|TRBJ1-1|TRBV18|TRBD1
CASTPRTGADTEAFF
TGTGCCAGCACACCCCGGACAGGGGCGGACACTGAAGCTTTCTTT
>few|TRBJ2-1|TRBV5-1|TRBD1
CASSFPTGDPYNEQFF
TGCGCCAGCAGCTTCCCGACAGGGGACCCTTACAATGAGCAGTTCTTC
>few|TRBJ2-1|TRBV18|TRBD2
CASSPPGLAGGNNEQFF
TGTGCCAGCTCACCGCCGGGACTAGCGGGAGGAAACAATGAGCAGTTCTTC
>-|TRBJ2-1|TRBV7-2|-
CASSPSVGFAGEQFF
TGTGCCAGCAGCCCGTCTGTTGGCTTCGCGGGCGAGCAGTTCTTC
>few|TRBJ2-2|TRBV20-1|TRBD2
CSARGLVGPHGELFF
TGCAGTGCTCGTGGACTAGTCGGCCCTCACGGGGAGCTGTTTTTT
>few|TRBJ2-3|TRBV9|-
CASSVAGNTDTQYF
TGTGCCAGCAGCGTAGCCGGGAACACAGATACGCAGTATTTT
>few|TRBJ1-2|TRBV20-1|-
CSARSTAYYGYTF
TGCAGTGCTAGATCCACAGCTTACTATGGCTACACCTTC
>-|TRBJ2-7|TRBV5-1|-
CASSFGRAADYEQYF
TGCGCCAGCAGCTTCGGCAGGGCGGCTGATTACGAGCAGTACTTC
>-|TRBJ2-1|TRBV12-3/TRBV12-4|TRBD2
CASSPYSGLAPYNEQFF
TGTGCCAGCAGTCCATATTCGGGACTAGCGCCGTACAATGAGCAGTTCTTC
>-|TRBJ2-2|TRBV29-1|-
CSATGNTGELFF
TGCAGCGCAACAGGGAACACCGGGGAGCTGTTTTTT
>many|TRBJ2-1|TRBV12-3/TRBV12-4|TRBD2
CASSPVTSGSWHNEQFF
TGTGCCAGCAGTCCCGTGACTAGCGGGAGTTGGCACAATGAGCAGTTCTTC
>-|TRBJ2-3|TRBV27|-
CASTDRAGDTQYF
TGTGCCAGCACTGACAGAGCGGGAGATACGCAGTATTTT
>-|TRBJ1-2|TRBV10-3|-
CAISVVTNYGYTF
TGTGCCATCAGTGTGGTCACCAACTATGGCTACACCTTC
>many|TRBJ2-3|TRBV12-3/TRBV12-4|-
CASSLSQPTDTQYF
TGTGCCAGCAGTTTGAGTCAGCCCACAGATACGCAGTATTTT
>few|TRBJ2-7|TRBV12-3/TRBV12-4|-
CASSFSLNYEQYF
TGTGCCAGCAGTTTTTCCCTGAACTACGAGCAGTACTTC
>-|TRBJ2-2|TRBV5-1|-
CASSLGDITGELFF
TGCGCCAGCAGCTTGGGGGACATCACCGGGGAGCTGTTTTTT
>few|TRBJ2-3|TRBV24-1|TRBD1
CATSAPSRGRMADTQYF
TGTGCCACCAGTGCCCCAAGCAGGGGGCGTATGGCAGATACGCAGTATTTT
>-|TRBJ2-3|TRBV20-1|TRBD1
CSASRPTGGQVVTQYF
TGCAGTGCTAGCCGACCTACAGGGGGCCAAGTGGTTACGCAGTATTTT
>-|TRBJ2-5|TRBV3-1|-
CASSQDRARQETQYF
TGTGCCAGCAGCCAAGATAGGGCAAGACAAGAGACCCAGTACTTC
>many|TRBJ2-2|TRBV6-1|TRBD2
CASSRRTSRNTGELFF
TGTGCCAGCAGTAGGAGGACTAGCCGTAACACCGGGGAGCTGTTTTTT
>few|TRBJ2-2|TRBV25-1|TRBD1
CASSPTGVRSGELFF
TGTGCCAGCAGTCCAACAGGGGTGCGGAGCGGGGAGCTGTTTTTT
>-|TRBJ1-1|TRBV9|-
CASSVVRGARTEAFF
TGTGCCAGCAGCGTAGTTCGGGGGGCGCGAACTGAAGCTTTCTTT
>few|TRBJ2-5|TRBV3-1|-
CASSQEPRVETQYF
TGTGCCAGCAGCCAAGAACCCAGGGTGGAGACCCAGTACTTC
>-|TRBJ2-5|TRBV5-1|TRBD2
CATSRQSGSGETQYF
TGCGCCACCTCAAGACAGAGCGGGAGTGGGGAGACCCAGTACTTC
>-|TRBJ2-1|TRBV5-1|TRBD2
CASSLALAGGGDEQFF
TGCGCCAGCAGCTTGGCCCTAGCGGGAGGAGGGGATGAGCAGTTCTTC
>few|TRBJ2-5|TRBV29-1|-
CSVEDRTATQETQYF
TGCAGCGTTGAAGACAGGACAGCTACCCAAGAGACCCAGTACTTC
>-|TRBJ2-3|TRBV20-1|-
CSAREMDTQYF
TGCAGTGCTAGAGAGATGGATACGCAGTATTTT
>-|TRBJ2-2|TRBV5-1|-
CASSFTKTNTGELFF
TGCGCCAGCAGCTTTACAAAGACGAACACCGGGGAGCTGTTTTTT
>-|TRBJ2-4|TRBV11-1|-
CASSLSTGREGIIQYF
TGTGCCAGCAGCTTAAGCACCGGCCGTGAGGGTATCATTCAGTACTTC
>-|TRBJ2-7|TRBV6-5|TRBD1
CASSYGGSGTGSYEQYF
TGTGCCAGCAGTTACGGGGGCTCCGGGACAGGCTCCTACGAGCAGTACTTC
>few|TRBJ2-7|TRBV27|TRBD1
CASSYKQGYEQYF
TGTGCCAGCAGCTACAAACAGGGGTACGAGCAGTACTTC
>-|TRBJ2-1|TRBV2|TRBD2
CASSLLGLAGDEQFF
TGTGCCAGCAGTCTACTGGGGCTAGCGGGAGATGAGCAGTTCTTC
>-|TRBJ2-1|TRBV3-1|-
CASRGGAYEQFF
TGTGCCAGCAGGGGGGGGGCGTATGAGCAGTTCTTC
>-|TRBJ2-3|TRBV5-8|-
CASSLVSSVGGVQYF
TGTGCCAGCAGCTTGGTTAGTTCGGTCGGAGGCGTGCAGTATTTT
>few|TRBJ2-1|TRBV4-1|-
CASASMFYNEQFF
TGCGCCAGCGCCTCCATGTTCTACAATGAGCAGTTCTTC
>few|TRBJ2-7|TRBV20-1|-
CSARMEETGNYEQYF
TGCAGTGCTAGAATGGAAGAAACAGGTAACTACGAGCAGTACTTC
>few|TRBJ1-3|TRBV10-3|-
CAMVPADSSGNTIYF
TGTGCCATGGTACCCGCAGACAGCTCTGGAAACACTATATATTTT
>-|TRBJ2-2|TRBV7-3|TRBD2
CASSPRGGSGTGELFF
TGTGCCAGCAGCCCTCGCGGGGGGTCGGGGACCGGGGAGCTGTTTTTT
>once|TRBJ2-1|TRBV5-1|TRBD1
CASSPTGGALWHEQFF
TGCGCCAGCAGCCCCACAGGGGGCGCGTTGTGGCATGAGCAGTTCTTC
>-|TRBJ2-2|TRBV6-5|-
CASSYSSPRRDTGELFF
TGTGCCAGCAGTTACTCGAGTCCCCGCCGGGATACCGGGGAGCTGTTTTTT
>-|TRBJ2-3|TRBV11-2|TRBD2
CASSASAGGTDTQYF
TGTGCCAGCAGCGCCTCGGCGGGGGGCACAGATACGCAGTATTTT
>-|TRBJ1-1|TRBV12-3/TRBV12-4|TRBD1
CASKLQGAGNTEAFF
TGTGCCAGCAAACTCCAGGGGGCCGGGAACACTGAAGCTTTCTTT
>few|TRBJ1-5|TRBV5-6|-
CASSLRGRNQPQHF
TGTGCCAGCAGCTTGAGAGGTAGAAATCAGCCCCAGCATTTT
>once|TRBJ2-1|TRBV18|-
CASSPPGTLHNEQFF
TGTGCCAGCTCACCACCCGGGACCCTTCACAATGAGCAGTTCTTC
>-|TRBJ2-1|TRBV6-1|TRBD1
CASSTRDRAYNEQFF
TGTGCCAGCAGCACCCGGGACAGGGCATACAATGAGCAGTTCTTC
>-|TRBJ2-1|TRBV5-1|TRBD2
CASMGLAGCNEQFF
TGCGCCAGCATGGGACTAGCGGGCTGTAATGAGCAGTTCTTC
>many|TRBJ1-1|TRBV6-6|-
CASSPLNTEAFF
TGTGCCAGCAGCCCCCTGAACACTGAAGCTTTCTTT
>-|TRBJ2-1|TRBV5-1|TRBD2
CASSFSGGIYNEQFF
TGCGCCAGCAGCTTTTCGGGGGGTATCTACAATGAGCAGTTCTTC
>-|TRBJ2-1|TRBV3-1|-
CASSPDTFHEQFF
TGTGCCAGCAGCCCCGACACTTTTCATGAGCAGTTCTTC
>-|TRBJ1-1|TRBV28|-
CASQRQGMNTEAFF
TGTGCCAGCCAGAGGCAGGGTATGAACACTGAAGCTTTCTTT
>few|TRBJ2-3|TRBV29-1|-
CSVATLGSGDKDTQYF
TGCAGCGTTGCAACCCTCGGATCGGGAGATAAAGATACGCAGTATTTT
>-|TRBJ2-2|TRBV5-5|TRBD1
CASSLARDRGTGELFF
TGTGCCAGCAGCTTGGCCCGGGACAGGGGCACCGGGGAGCTGTTTTTT
>-|TRBJ2-7|TRBV4-1|-
CASSHPAEGIYEQYF
TGCGCCAGCAGCCATCCGGCGGAGGGAATCTACGAGCAGTACTTC
>-|TRBJ2-7|TRBV11-1|-
CASSLAEALTLGEQYF
TGTGCCAGCAGCTTAGCGGAGGCGCTTACCTTGGGGGAGCAGTACTTC